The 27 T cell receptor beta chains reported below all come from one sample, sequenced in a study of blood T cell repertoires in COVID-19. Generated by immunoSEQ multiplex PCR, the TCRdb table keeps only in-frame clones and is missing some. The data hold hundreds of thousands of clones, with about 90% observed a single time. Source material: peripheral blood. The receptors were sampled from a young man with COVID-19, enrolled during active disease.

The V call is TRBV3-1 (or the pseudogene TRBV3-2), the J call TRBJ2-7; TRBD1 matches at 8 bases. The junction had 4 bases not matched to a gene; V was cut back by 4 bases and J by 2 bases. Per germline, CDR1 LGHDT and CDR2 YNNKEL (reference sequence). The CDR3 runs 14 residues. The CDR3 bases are TGTGCCAGCAGCCCCCAGGACAGGGCCTACGAGCAGTACTTC. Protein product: CASSPQDRAYEQYF.

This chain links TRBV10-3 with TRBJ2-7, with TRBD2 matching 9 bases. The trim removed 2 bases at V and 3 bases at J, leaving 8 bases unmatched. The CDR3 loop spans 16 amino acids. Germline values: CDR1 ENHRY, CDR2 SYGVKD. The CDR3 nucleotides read TGTGCCATCAGTGAGCCCTCAGCGGGGGGATTCTACGAGCAGTACTTC. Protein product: CAISEPSAGGFYEQYF.

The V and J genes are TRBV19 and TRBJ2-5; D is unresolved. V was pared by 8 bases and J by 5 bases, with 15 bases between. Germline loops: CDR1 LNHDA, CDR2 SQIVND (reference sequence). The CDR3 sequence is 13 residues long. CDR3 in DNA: TGTGCCAGTGGTCTGCGCACCGGGGAGACCCAGTACTTC. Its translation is CASGLRTGETQYF.

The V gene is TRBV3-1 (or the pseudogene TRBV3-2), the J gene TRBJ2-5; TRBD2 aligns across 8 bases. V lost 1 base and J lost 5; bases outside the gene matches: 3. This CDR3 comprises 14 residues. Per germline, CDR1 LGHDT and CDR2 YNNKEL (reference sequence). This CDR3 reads CASSQAAGDETQYF. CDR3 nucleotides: TGTGCCAGCAGCCAAGCAGCGGGAGATGAGACCCAGTACTTC.

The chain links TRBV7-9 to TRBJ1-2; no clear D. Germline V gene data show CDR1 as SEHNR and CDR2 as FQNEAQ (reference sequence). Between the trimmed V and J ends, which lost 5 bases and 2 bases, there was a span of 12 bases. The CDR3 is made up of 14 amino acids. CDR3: CASSRAAGNYGYTF. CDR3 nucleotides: TGTGCCAGCAGCCGAGCGGCCGGAAACTATGGCTACACCTTC.

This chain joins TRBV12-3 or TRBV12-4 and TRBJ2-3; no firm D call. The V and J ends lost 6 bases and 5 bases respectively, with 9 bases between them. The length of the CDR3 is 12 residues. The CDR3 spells CASSQARDTQYF. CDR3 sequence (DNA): TGTGCCAGCAGCCAGGCGAGAGATACGCAGTATTTT.

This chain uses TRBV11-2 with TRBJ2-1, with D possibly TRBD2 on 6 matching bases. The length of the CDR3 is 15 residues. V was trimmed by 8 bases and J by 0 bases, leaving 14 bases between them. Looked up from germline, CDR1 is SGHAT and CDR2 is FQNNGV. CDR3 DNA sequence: TGTGCCAGCGCAGCCGGGACTCCCTCCTACAATGAGCAGTTCTTC. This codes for CASAAGTPSYNEQFF.

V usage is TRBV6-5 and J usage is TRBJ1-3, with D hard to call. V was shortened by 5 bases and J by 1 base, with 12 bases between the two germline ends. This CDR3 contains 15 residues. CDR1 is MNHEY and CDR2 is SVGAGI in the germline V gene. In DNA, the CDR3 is TGTGCCAGCAGTCATCGGAGTGAGTCTGGAAACACCATATATTTT. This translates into CASSHRSESGNTIYF.

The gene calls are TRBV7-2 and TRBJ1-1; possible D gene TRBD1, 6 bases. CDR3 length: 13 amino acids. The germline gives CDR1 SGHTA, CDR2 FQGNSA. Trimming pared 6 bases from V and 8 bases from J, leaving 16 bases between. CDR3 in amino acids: CASSQQRGQEAFF. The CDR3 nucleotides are TGTGCCAGCAGTCAACAAAGGGGACAAGAAGCTTTCTTT. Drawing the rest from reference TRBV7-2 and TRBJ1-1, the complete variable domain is GAGVSQSPSNKVTEKGKDVELRCDPISGHTALYWYRQSLGQGLEFLIYFQGNSAPDKSGLPSDRFSAERTGGSVSTLTIQRTQQEDSAVYLCASSQQRGQEAFFGQGTRLTVV.

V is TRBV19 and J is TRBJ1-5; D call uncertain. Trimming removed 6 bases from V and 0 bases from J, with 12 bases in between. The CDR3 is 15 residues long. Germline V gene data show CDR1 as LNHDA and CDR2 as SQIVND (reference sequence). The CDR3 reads CASRTVLHSNQPQHF. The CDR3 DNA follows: TGTGCCAGTAGAACAGTCTTACATAGCAATCAGCCCCAGCATTTT.

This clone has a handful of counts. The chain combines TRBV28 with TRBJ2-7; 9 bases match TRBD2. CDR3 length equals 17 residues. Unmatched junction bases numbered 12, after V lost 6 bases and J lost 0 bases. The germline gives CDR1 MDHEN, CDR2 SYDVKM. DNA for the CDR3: TGTGCCAGCAGGTTTTGGGGAGGGACTAGCCCCTCCTACGAGCAGTACTTC. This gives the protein CASRFWGGTSPSYEQYF.

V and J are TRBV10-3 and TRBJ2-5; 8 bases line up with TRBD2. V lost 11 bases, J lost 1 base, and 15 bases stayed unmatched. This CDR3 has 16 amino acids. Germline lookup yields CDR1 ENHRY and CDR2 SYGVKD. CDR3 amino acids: CASTGDAGGIQETQYF. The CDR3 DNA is TGTGCCTCAACGGGTGACGCGGGGGGTATCCAAGAGACCCAGTACTTC.

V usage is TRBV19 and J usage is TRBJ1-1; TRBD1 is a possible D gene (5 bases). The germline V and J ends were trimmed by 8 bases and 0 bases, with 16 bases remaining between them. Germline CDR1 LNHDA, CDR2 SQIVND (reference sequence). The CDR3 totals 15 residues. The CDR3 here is CASRFSGAVNTEAFF. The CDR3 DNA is TGTGCCAGTCGGTTCAGCGGGGCCGTGAACACTGAAGCTTTCTTT.

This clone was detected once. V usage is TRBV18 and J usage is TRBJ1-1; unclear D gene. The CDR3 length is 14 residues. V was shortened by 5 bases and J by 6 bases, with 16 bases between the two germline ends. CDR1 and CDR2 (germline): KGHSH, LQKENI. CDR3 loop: CASSTGGGRPEAFF. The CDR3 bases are TGTGCCAGCTCAACCGGTGGCGGAAGACCTGAAGCTTTCTTT.

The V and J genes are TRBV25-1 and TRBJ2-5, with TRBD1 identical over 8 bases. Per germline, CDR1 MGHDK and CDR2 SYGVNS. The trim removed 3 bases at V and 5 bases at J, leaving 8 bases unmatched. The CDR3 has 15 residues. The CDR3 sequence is CASSDVPGGAETQYF. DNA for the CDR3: TGTGCCAGCAGTGATGTGCCAGGGGGCGCCGAGACCCAGTACTTC.

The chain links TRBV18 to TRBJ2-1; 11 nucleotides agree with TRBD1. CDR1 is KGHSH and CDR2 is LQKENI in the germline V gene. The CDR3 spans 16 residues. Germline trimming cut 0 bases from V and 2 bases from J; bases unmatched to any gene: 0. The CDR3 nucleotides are TGTGCCAGCTCACCACCGGGACAGGGGGCCTACAATGAGCAGTTCTTC. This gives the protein CASSPPGQGAYNEQFF.

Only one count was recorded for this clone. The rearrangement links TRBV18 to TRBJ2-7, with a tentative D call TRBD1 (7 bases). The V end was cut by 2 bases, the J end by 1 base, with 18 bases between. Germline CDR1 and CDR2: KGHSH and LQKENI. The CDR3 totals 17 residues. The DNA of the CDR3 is TGTGCCAGCTCACCAATTCTGGCGACAGGGAGGTCCTACGAGCAGTACTTC. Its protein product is CASSPILATGRSYEQYF. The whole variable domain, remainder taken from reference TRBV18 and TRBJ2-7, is NAGVMQNPRHLVRRRGQEARLRCSPMKGHSHVYWYRQLPEEGLKFMVYLQKENIIDESGMPKERFSAEFPKEGPSILRIQQVVRGDSAAYFCASSPILATGRSYEQYFGPGTRLTVT.

In DNA form, the CDR3 reads TGTGCCAGTCGGCTTTCAGCGGGAGAGAATACGCAGTATTTT. Translation: CASRLSAGENTQYF. The rearrangement uses TRBV19 and TRBJ2-3, with 8 bases fitting TRBD2. Germline lookup yields CDR1 LNHDA and CDR2 SQIVND (reference sequence). V lost 8 bases to trimming and J lost 7 bases; unmatched junction nucleotides: 11. This CDR3 spans 14 amino acids.

CDR3: CASSFDRAGAPTNEQFF. The CDR3 DNA reads as TGTGCCAGCAGCTTCGATAGAGCGGGGGCACCAACCAATGAGCAGTTCTTC. The chain couples TRBV7-9 to TRBJ2-1; 8 nucleotides agree with TRBD2. V shed 3 bases, J shed 6 bases, and the junction held 13 bases outside the gene matches. This CDR3 contains 17 residues. Germline lookup yields CDR1 SEHNR and CDR2 FQNEAQ (reference sequence).

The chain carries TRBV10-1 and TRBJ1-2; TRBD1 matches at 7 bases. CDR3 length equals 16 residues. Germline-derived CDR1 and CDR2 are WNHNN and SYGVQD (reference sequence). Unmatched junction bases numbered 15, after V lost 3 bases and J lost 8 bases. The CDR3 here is CASSDSVIKDRFGYTF. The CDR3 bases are TGCGCCAGCAGTGATTCCGTTATAAAGGACAGGTTCGGCTACACCTTC.

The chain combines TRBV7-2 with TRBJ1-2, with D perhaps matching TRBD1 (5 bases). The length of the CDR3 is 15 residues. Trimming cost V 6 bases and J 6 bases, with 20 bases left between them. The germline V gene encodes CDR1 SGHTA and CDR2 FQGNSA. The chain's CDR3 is CASSLMGGRGDGYTF. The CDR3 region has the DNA TGTGCCAGCAGTTTAATGGGGGGACGGGGGGATGGCTACACCTTC.

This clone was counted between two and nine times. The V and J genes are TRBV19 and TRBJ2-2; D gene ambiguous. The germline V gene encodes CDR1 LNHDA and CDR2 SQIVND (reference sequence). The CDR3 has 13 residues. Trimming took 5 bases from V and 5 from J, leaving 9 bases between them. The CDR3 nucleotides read TGTGCCAGTAGTCAGTTTTTTACCGGGGAGCTGTTTTTT. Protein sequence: CASSQFFTGELFF.

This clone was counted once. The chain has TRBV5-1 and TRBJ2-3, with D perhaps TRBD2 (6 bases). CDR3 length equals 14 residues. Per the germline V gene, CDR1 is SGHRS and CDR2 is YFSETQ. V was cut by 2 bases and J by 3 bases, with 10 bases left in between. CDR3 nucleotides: TGCGCCAGCAGCTTCGGGGCGGGGACAGATACGCAGTATTTT. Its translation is CASSFGAGTDTQYF.

In DNA, the CDR3 is TGCAGCGGGGGGACTAGTAGCACTGAAGCTTTCTTT. It specifies CSGGTSSTEAFF. The chain links TRBV29-1 to TRBJ1-1, with a tentative D call TRBD1 (5 bases). Deletions cut 7 bases from V and 4 bases from J, with 13 bases between. The CDR3 is made up of 12 amino acids. CDR1 is SQVTM and CDR2 is ANQGSEA in the germline V gene.

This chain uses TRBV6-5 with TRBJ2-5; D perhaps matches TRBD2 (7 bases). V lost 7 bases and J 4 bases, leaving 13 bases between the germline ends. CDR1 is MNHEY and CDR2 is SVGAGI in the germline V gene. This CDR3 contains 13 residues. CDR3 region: CASKGGGGETQYF. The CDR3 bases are TGTGCCAGCAAGGGGGGGGGTGGAGAGACCCAGTACTTC.

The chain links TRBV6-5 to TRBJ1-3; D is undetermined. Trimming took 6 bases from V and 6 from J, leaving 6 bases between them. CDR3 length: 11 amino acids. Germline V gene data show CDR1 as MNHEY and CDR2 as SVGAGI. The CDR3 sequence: CASRVENTIYF. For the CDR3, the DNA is TGTGCCAGCAGAGTAGAAAACACCATATATTTT.

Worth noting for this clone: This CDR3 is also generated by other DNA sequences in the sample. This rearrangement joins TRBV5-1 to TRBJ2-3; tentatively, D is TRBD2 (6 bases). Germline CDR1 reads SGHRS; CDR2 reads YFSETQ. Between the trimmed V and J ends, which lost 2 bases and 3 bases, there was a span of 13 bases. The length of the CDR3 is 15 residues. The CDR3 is CASSFAGTGTDTQYF. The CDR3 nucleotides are TGCGCCAGCAGCTTTGCCGGGACTGGGACAGATACGCAGTATTTT.